These 2 T cell receptor beta chains originate from one sample sequenced in a study of blood T cell repertoires in COVID-19. Measured with immunoSEQ multiplex PCR; TCRdb has only the in-frame clones, and not every one. The sample shows about 47,000 clones, 84% of them seen only once. The sequenced sample consisted of peripheral blood. Every receptor here comes from a man aged 50 to 60 with acute or convalescent COVID-19.

CDR3 sequence reads: CASSGLAGGAYNEQFF. The CDR3 DNA follows: TGTGCCAGCAGCGGACTAGCGGGAGGGGCCTACAATGAGCAGTTCTTC. The V call is TRBV9, the J call TRBJ2-1; 14 bases match TRBD2. This CDR3 contains 16 residues. Germline loops: CDR1 SGDLS, CDR2 YYNGEE. V lost 3 bases, J lost 2 bases, and 1 base stayed unmatched.

The chain joins TRBV3-1 (or the pseudogene TRBV3-2) to TRBJ2-3; D may be TRBD1 (5 bases). V was shortened by 1 base and J by 4 bases, with 12 bases between the two germline ends. CDR3 length: 15 amino acids. Germline V gene lookup returns CDR1 LGHDT and CDR2 YNNKEL (reference sequence). DNA for the CDR3: TGTGCCAGCAGCCAAGGTGTGCAGGGCCCAGATACGCAGTATTTT. Translating gives CASSQGVQGPDTQYF.